This passage covers 21 T cell receptor beta chains from one sample sequenced in a study of T cells after yellow fever vaccination (dated by TCRdb to the late 2010s). The treatment or condition label for this specimen denotes: live attenuated yellow fever vaccine strain. Libraries were constructed by 5' RACE. The data were produced on an Illumina NovaSeq 6000. TCRdb itself trimmed the public reads at Q25 with fastp, ran MiXCR and retained productive beta chains. CDR3 protein sequences are deduplicated, and each keeps its most common genes and DNA. Here the sample has some 220,000 distinct CDR3 sequences; roughly 3.3% occur a single time. Approximately 3% of the sample is in the top ten clones. Specimen: CD4+ T cells sorted from PBMCs, collected 10 days after the yellow fever booster vaccination. The receptors come from a man between 18 and 29 years old who received the YFV17D yellow fever vaccine.

The chain is built from TRBV4-1 and TRBJ1-2, with no clear D. The germline CDR1 and CDR2 sequences are MGHRA and YSYEKL. This CDR3 comprises 15 residues. V was trimmed by 1 base and J by 1 base, leaving 10 bases between them. CDR3 DNA: TGCGCCAGCAGCCAAGTTCTCAAAATTAACTATGGCTACACCTTC. Translating it yields CASSQVLKINYGYTF.

The sample holds many counts of this clonotype. V gene TRBV10-2 combines with J gene TRBJ1-1; D may be TRBD1 (5 bases). CDR1 is WSHSY, CDR2 SAAADI, per germline. The CDR3 runs to 14 residues. Trimming took 2 bases from V and 3 from J, leaving 10 bases between them. CDR3 nucleotides: TGCGCCAGCAGTGAGGCAGGGTCGGACACTGAAGCTTTCTTT. This gives the protein CASSEAGSDTEAFF.

This clonotype was seen only a few times. This rearrangement joins TRBV28 to TRBJ2-1; the D call may be TRBD1 or TRBD2 (5 bases each). CDR1 is MDHEN, CDR2 SYDVKM, per germline. The V gene lost 6 bases and the J gene lost 9 bases, with 21 bases spanning the gap. The CDR3 runs 15 residues. DNA of the CDR3: TGTGCCAGCAGACCAACAACGGGGCCAGGGAGTGAGCAGTTCTTC. Protein sequence: CASRPTTGPGSEQFF.

The chain joins TRBV20-1 to TRBJ2-1, with D possibly being TRBD1 or TRBD2 (5 bases each). CDR1 is DFQATT and CDR2 is SNEGSKA in the germline V gene (reference sequence). With 6 bases removed from V and 4 bases from J, the gap between germline ends came to 13 bases. The CDR3 is 13 amino acids. The CDR3 region is CSAPMGEYNEQFF. For the CDR3, the DNA is TGCAGTGCCCCGATGGGGGAATACAATGAGCAGTTCTTC.

This clonotype was seen many times. The chain uses TRBV18 and TRBJ2-3, with D uncertain. There are 11 residues in the CDR3. The germline CDR1 and CDR2 sequences are KGHSH and LQKENI. V lost 6 bases and J lost 6, with 7 bases in between. The CDR3 region has the DNA TGTGCCAGCTCCCCGCAGGATACGCAGTATTTT. It is translated as CASSPQDTQYF.

This clonotype was observed at least ten times. The chain couples TRBV7-2 to TRBJ2-3, with 8 bases aligning to TRBD2. Trimming removed 1 base from V and 2 bases from J; junction bases left unmatched: 11. CDR3 size: 18 residues. The germline CDR1 and CDR2 sequences are SGHTA and FQGNSA. The CDR3 loop is CASSLGLARGGVTDTQYF. For the CDR3, the DNA is TGTGCCAGCAGCTTAGGACTAGCGAGGGGCGGGGTCACAGATACGCAGTATTTT. Full variable domain (rest looked up from reference TRBV7-2 and TRBJ2-3): GAGVSQSPSNKVTEKGKDVELRCDPISGHTALYWYRQSLGQGLEFLIYFQGNSAPDKSGLPSDRFSAERTGGSVSTLTIQRTQQEDSAVYLCASSLGLARGGVTDTQYFGPGTRLTVL.

About this clonotype itself: The junction shows a germline mismatch at one end, possibly a read error. This sequence joins TRBV20-1 and TRBJ2-3, with 8 bases identical to TRBD2. Germline V lookup: CDR1 DFQATT, CDR2 SNEGSKA (reference sequence). The CDR3 contains 14 residues. The CDR3 protein is CSARAGVGTDTQYF. CDR3 coding DNA: TGCAGTGCGAGAGCGGGGGTGGGCACAGATACGCAGTATTTT.

The chain recombines TRBV4-1 with TRBJ2-7, with D unresolved. Germline V CDR1 and CDR2: MGHRA, YSYEKL. The V end lost 4 bases, the J end lost 6 bases, and 13 bases lay between the germline ends. This CDR3 has 13 residues. CDR3 in DNA: TGCGCCAGCAGCCCTATCGGAGTCCCCGAGCAGTACTTC. Its protein product is CASSPIGVPEQYF.

This clonotype was observed a handful of times. The rearrangement joins TRBV29-1 to TRBJ1-2; D unclear. This CDR3 is built from 11 residues. V was shortened by 5 bases and J by 4 bases, with 8 bases between the two germline ends. Germline loops: CDR1 SQVTM, CDR2 ANQGSEA. The CDR3 DNA reads as TGCAGCGTTCACCGCGGCTATGGCTACACCTTC. Its protein product is CSVHRGYGYTF.

A few counts support this clonotype. This sequence joins TRBV24-1 and TRBJ2-5, with unresolved D. V lost 4 bases, J lost 1 base, and 9 bases lay in between. The CDR3 spans 14 residues. CDR1 and CDR2 (germline): KGHDR, SFDVKD. The CDR3 region has the DNA TGTGCCACCAGTGACACACAACGCCAAGAGACCCAGTACTTC. Translating gives CATSDTQRQETQYF.

The J gene is TRBJ2-2, the V gene TRBV3-1; no firm D call. Trimming took 2 bases from V and 1 from J, leaving 5 bases between them. Germline-derived CDR1 and CDR2 are LGHDT and YNNKEL (reference sequence). The CDR3 runs to 14 residues. In DNA form, the CDR3 reads TGTGCCAGCAGCCAACCAGGGAACACCGGGGAGCTGTTTTTT. The encoded protein is CASSQPGNTGELFF.

This clonotype appeared many times. Relative to the germline gene, one junction end is altered; a read error may explain this. The chain recombines TRBV7-8 with TRBJ2-2, with 8 positions matching TRBD2. The CDR3 loop spans 15 amino acids. Germline lookup yields CDR1 SGHVS and CDR2 FQNEAQ. The CDR3 loop is CASSVAGHTNGELFF. As DNA, the CDR3 is TGTGCCAGCAGCGTAGCGGGACACACTAACGGGGAGCTGTTTTTT.

This clonotype has ten or more counts. This chain joins TRBV12-3 or TRBV12-4 and TRBJ2-1; D is uncertain. Between the trimmed V and J ends, which lost 3 bases and 1 base, there was a span of 7 bases. The length of the CDR3 is 14 residues. The CDR3 spells CASSFWVSYNEQFF. In nucleotides, the CDR3 is TGTGCCAGCAGTTTTTGGGTTTCCTACAATGAGCAGTTCTTC.

This clonotype has a count of ten or more. J is TRBJ2-7 and V is TRBV6-4, with unresolved D. CDR1 is MRHNA, CDR2 SNTAGT, per germline. There are 13 residues in the CDR3. Trimming shortened V by 5 bases and J by 4 bases, and 12 bases separated the two germline ends. The CDR3 DNA reads as TGTGCCAGCAGTAGCGCATTTGGTTACGAGCAGTACTTC. Its protein is CASSSAFGYEQYF.

This clonotype was seen repeatedly, ten times or more. The chain carries TRBV9 and TRBJ2-7, with D perhaps TRBD1 or TRBD2 (5 bases each). The CDR3 spans 15 residues. Trimming removed 4 bases from V and 3 bases from J, with 17 bases in between. Germline V gene lookup returns CDR1 SGDLS and CDR2 YYNGEE. CDR3 sequence reads: CASSPQGTGIYEQYF. The CDR3 DNA sequence: TGTGCCAGCAGCCCTCAGGGCACGGGGATCTACGAGCAGTACTTC.

This clonotype has only a few counts. The chain couples TRBV5-1 to TRBJ2-6; TRBD2 is a possible D gene (5 bases). V was cut by 0 bases and J by 2 bases, with 9 bases left in between. In germline, CDR1 is SGHRS, CDR2 YFSETQ. The length of the CDR3 is 16 residues. This CDR3 reads CASSLELGAGANVLTF. DNA for the CDR3: TGCGCCAGCAGCTTGGAATTGGGAGCTGGGGCCAACGTCCTGACTTTC.

In its sample, this clonotype was seen many times. The gene calls are TRBV7-9 and TRBJ1-1; D is uncertain. Trimming took 4 bases from V and 0 from J, leaving 6 bases between them. The CDR3 runs 13 residues. The germline gives CDR1 SEHNR, CDR2 FQNEAQ (reference sequence). The CDR3 DNA reads as TGTGCCAGCAGCTCGACTGTGAACACTGAAGCTTTCTTT. Amino acids: CASSSTVNTEAFF. Full variable domain (rest looked up from reference TRBV7-9 and TRBJ1-1): DTGVSQNPRHKITKRGQNVTFRCDPISEHNRLYWYRQTLGQGPEFLTYFQNEAQLEKSRLLSDRFSAERPKGSFSTLEIQRTEQGDSAMYLCASSSTVNTEAFFGQGTRLTVV.

This chain uses TRBV6-2 or TRBV6-3 with TRBJ2-7, with TRBD2 matching over 13 bases. There are 16 residues in the CDR3. After removal of 4 bases from V and 1 base from J, the junction contained 4 bases not matched to a gene. CDR1 is MNHEY, CDR2 SVGEGT, per germline. CDR3 in DNA: TGTGCCAGCAGTTTCCCGGGACTAGCGGGGTCCTACGAGCAGTACTTC. It specifies CASSFPGLAGSYEQYF.

In this sample, this clonotype turned up many times. The rearrangement links TRBV4-3 to TRBJ1-5, with D perhaps matching TRBD1 (5 bases). Germline V gene lookup returns CDR1 LGHNA and CDR2 YSLEER. This CDR3 spans 16 amino acids. Between the trimmed V and J ends, which lost 0 bases and 7 bases, there was a span of 16 bases. CDR3 loop: CASSQDWSGARQPQHF. CDR3 nucleotide sequence: TGCGCCAGCAGCCAAGATTGGAGTGGGGCTCGACAGCCCCAGCATTTT.

This clonotype has ten or more counts. This chain joins TRBV3-1 and TRBJ2-2, with 8 bases identical to TRBD2. The CDR3 length is 18 residues. Germline V CDR1 and CDR2: LGHDT, YNNKEL (reference sequence). J lost 0 bases, V lost 1 base, and 7 bases had no gene match. CDR3 region: CASSQVPSGGTNTGELFF. The DNA for the CDR3 is TGTGCCAGCAGCCAAGTGCCCAGCGGGGGCACGAACACCGGGGAGCTGTTTTTT.

The chain's CDR3 is CASRSSGGPSTDTQYF. CDR3 nucleotides: TGTGCCAGCAGGTCTAGCGGGGGGCCATCCACAGATACGCAGTATTTT. The V gene is TRBV12-3 or TRBV12-4, the J gene TRBJ2-3; 11 nucleotides line up with TRBD2. This CDR3 has 16 residues. Trimming took 6 bases from V and 2 from J; bases not matched to a gene: 7.